This record looks at one TCR beta chain sequence and its context. This CDR3 contains 15 residues. Germline CDR1 reads LGHDT; CDR2 reads YNNKEL (reference sequence). Germline trimming cut 4 bases from V and 2 bases from J; bases unmatched to any gene: 6. The data were obtained in a study of blood T cell repertoires in COVID-19. Across the whole study: COVID-19 samples from acute and convalescent phases originated in the United States, Italy and Spain.

Authors' data handling: From reference gene primer amplification, estimates of nucleated cell counts were derived. Data came from immunoSEQ multiplex PCR; TCRdb stores just in-frame clones and leaves some out. From that table come the V and J calls and clone size; the DNA was used to work out D and trimming. Of over 30,000 clones in the sample, about four fifths are singletons; the top ten hold roughly two fifths. This chain uses TRBV3-1 (or the pseudogene TRBV3-2) with TRBJ2-5; 8 bases align to TRBD1. This clonotype originated in a man aged 80 or over with active or convalescent COVID-19. The sequenced sample was peripheral blood. The CDR3 is CASSRDRGSQETQYF. The CDR3 bases are TGTGCCAGCAGCCGCGACAGGGGTTCACAAGAGACCCAGTACTTC.